This T cell receptor (beta chain) was captured by sequencing in a study of T-cell memory formation after mild COVID-19. The CDR3 totals 15 residues. The V segment lost 5 bases and the J segment 5 bases; nucleotides outside the gene matches: 10. Germline lookup yields CDR1 SGHTA and CDR2 FQGNSA. TCRdb re-called the 5' RACE reads through MiXCR, storing one row per CDR3 protein. This sample carries around 130,000 distinct CDR3 sequences, less than 6.5% of them seen once, and the ten largest clones take roughly 2%. This clonotype was seen many times. The chain links TRBV7-2 to TRBJ2-7, with TRBD1 matching over 9 bases. Sequencing was performed on PBMCs or a T cell subset sorted from them (not recorded which). The receptor was derived from an adult woman who had mild COVID-19 (a few samples of this study predate the infection). Cell type and time point are not known. The DNA of the CDR3 is TGTGCCAGCAGCCCACAGTGGGACAGGGCCCACGAGCAGTACTTC. Its protein product is CASSPQWDRAHEQYF.